The 9 T cell receptor beta chains listed next were all sequenced from one sample in a study of PD-1 blockade in classical Hodgkin lymphoma. Generated by immunoSEQ multiplex PCR, the TCRdb table keeps only in-frame clones and is missing some. The sample yields more than 40,000 clones, more than 70% seen once. Brentuximab vedotin exposure varied among the patients, all of whom had relapsed after autologous stem cell transplantation. The material sequenced was peripheral blood mononuclear cells (PBMCs), taken at baseline. The source is a human donor with classical Hodgkin lymphoma.

V is TRBV6-5 and J is TRBJ1-1; unclear D gene. V was shortened by 0 bases and J by 1 base, with 6 bases between the two germline ends. Germline V CDR1 and CDR2: MNHEY, SVGAGI. The CDR3 spans 14 residues. This CDR3 reads CASSYSPGNTEAFF. The CDR3 nucleotides read TGTGCCAGCAGTTACTCCCCAGGGAACACTGAAGCTTTCTTT.

CDR3 residues: CASTYQHEAFF. CDR3 nucleotides: TGTGCCAGCACCTACCAACATGAAGCTTTCTTT. V is TRBV28 and J is TRBJ1-1, with D uncertain. CDR3 length: 11 residues. Germline-derived CDR1 and CDR2 are MDHEN and SYDVKM. V lost 7 bases to trimming and J lost 7 bases, with 10 bases between them.

The chain combines TRBV5-1 with TRBJ2-2; D might be TRBD1 or TRBD2, each matching 6 bases. The V gene's germline CDR1 is SGHRS and CDR2 YFSETQ. Deletions cut 4 bases from V and 5 bases from J, with 15 bases between. This CDR3 contains 15 residues. Here the CDR3 DNA reads TGCGCCAGCAGCCCGTACGGGGGCGCAACCGGGGAGCTGTTTTTT. It is translated as CASSPYGGATGELFF.

The gene calls are TRBV7-8 and TRBJ2-7, with D perhaps matching TRBD1 or TRBD2 (5 bases each). The CDR3 spans 13 residues. CDR1 is SGHVS, CDR2 FQNEAQ, per germline. V lost 5 bases and J lost 7, with 15 bases in between. DNA of the CDR3: TGTGCCAGCAGCACCCGGGACCGTCTGGAGCAGTACTTC. This codes for CASSTRDRLEQYF.

The chain has TRBV2 and TRBJ2-1, with a tentative D call TRBD1 (6 bases). The germline V gene has CDR1 SNHLY and CDR2 FYNNEI. V lost 6 bases and J lost 3, with 12 bases in between. The CDR3 is 14 residues long. The CDR3 nucleotides are TGTGCCAGCAGATGGACAGACGACTACAATGAGCAGTTCTTC. Its protein product is CASRWTDDYNEQFF.

The gene calls are TRBV7-2 and TRBJ2-1, with 7 bases aligning to TRBD2. Per the germline V gene, CDR1 is SGHTA and CDR2 is FQGNSA. CDR3 size: 13 residues. Trimming removed 5 bases from V and 8 bases from J; junction bases left unmatched: 6. This CDR3 reads CASSLSGVHEQFF. The CDR3 nucleotides are TGTGCCAGCAGCCTAAGCGGGGTGCATGAGCAGTTCTTC. Together with reference TRBV7-2 and TRBJ2-1, the CDR3 gives the full variable domain: GAGVSQSPSNKVTEKGKDVELRCDPISGHTALYWYRQSLGQGLEFLIYFQGNSAPDKSGLPSDRFSAERTGGSVSTLTIQRTQQEDSAVYLCASSLSGVHEQFFGPGTRLTVL.

There are a few counts of this clone. The chain carries TRBV7-9 and TRBJ1-2, with D possibly TRBD1 on 6 matching bases. This CDR3 has 15 residues. Germline CDR1 is SEHNR and CDR2 is FQNEAQ (reference sequence). V was clipped by 0 bases and J by 6 bases, with 14 bases between them. The CDR3 is CASSLASTGSNGYTF. CDR3 sequence (DNA): TGTGCCAGCAGCTTAGCATCTACAGGGTCCAATGGCTACACCTTC.

As to this clone: Other DNA variants within this sample encode the same CDR3. This chain links TRBV29-1 with TRBJ1-1; D perhaps matches TRBD1 (6 bases). V dropped 4 bases and J dropped 0 bases, with 27 bases sitting between them. CDR1 SQVTM and CDR2 ANQGSEA come from the germline V gene. The CDR3 totals 19 residues. CDR3 coding DNA: TGCAGCGTTGTAAAACGGATCGGGGGCGGGGGGCTCATGAACACTGAAGCTTTCTTT. Its protein product is CSVVKRIGGGGLMNTEAFF.

The chain recombines TRBV6-5 with TRBJ2-7; 11 nucleotides match TRBD1. J was trimmed by 3 bases and V by 4 bases; bases with no gene match: 2. Germline V gene lookup returns CDR1 MNHEY and CDR2 SVGAGI. This CDR3 contains 14 residues. The CDR3 reads CASSWGQGGYEQYF. In DNA form, the CDR3 reads TGTGCCAGCAGTTGGGGACAGGGGGGCTACGAGCAGTACTTC.